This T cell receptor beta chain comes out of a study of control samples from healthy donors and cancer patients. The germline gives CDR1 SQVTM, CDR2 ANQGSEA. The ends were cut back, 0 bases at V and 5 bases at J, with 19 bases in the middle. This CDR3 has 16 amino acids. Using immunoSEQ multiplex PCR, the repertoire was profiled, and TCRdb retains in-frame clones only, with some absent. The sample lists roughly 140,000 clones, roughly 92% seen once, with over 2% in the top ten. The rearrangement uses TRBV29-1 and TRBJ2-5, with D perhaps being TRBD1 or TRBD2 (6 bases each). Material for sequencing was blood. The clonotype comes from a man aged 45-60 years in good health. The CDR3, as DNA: TGCAGCGTTGAAGATAAAGGGACTCAAAGGGGGGAGACCCAGTACTTC. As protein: CSVEDKGTQRGETQYF.